This TCR beta chain was identified in a study of cytomegalovirus exposure and HLA in healthy donors. In the study overall: HLA-typed donors were the source of about 85 million unique TCRs, which an early data release held. Study-wide results and caveats: The study designated 150 or so TCR beta chains cytomegalovirus-associated.

The ends were cut back, 5 bases at V and 0 bases at J, with 15 bases in the middle. There are 16 residues in the CDR3. Germline-derived CDR1 and CDR2 are SEHNR and FQNEAQ (reference sequence). The primer mix had 60 Vbeta and 13 Jbeta primers. Libraries were prepared by immunoSEQ multiplex PCR; TCRdb keeps only in-frame clonotypes and omits some of them. The sample has fewer than 200,000 clones; approximately 80% are singletons. Comments on this clone: No antigen is known for it.

The chain employs TRBV7-9 and TRBJ2-3; D perhaps matches TRBD2 (6 bases). Sequenced: PBMCs. The receptor comes from a woman aged 40 to 55 in good health and CMV-seropositive. CDR3 sequence (DNA): TGTGCCAGCAGCCCCCGGCTAGCGACGAGCACAGATACGCAGTATTTT. Protein product: CASSPRLATSTDTQYF.